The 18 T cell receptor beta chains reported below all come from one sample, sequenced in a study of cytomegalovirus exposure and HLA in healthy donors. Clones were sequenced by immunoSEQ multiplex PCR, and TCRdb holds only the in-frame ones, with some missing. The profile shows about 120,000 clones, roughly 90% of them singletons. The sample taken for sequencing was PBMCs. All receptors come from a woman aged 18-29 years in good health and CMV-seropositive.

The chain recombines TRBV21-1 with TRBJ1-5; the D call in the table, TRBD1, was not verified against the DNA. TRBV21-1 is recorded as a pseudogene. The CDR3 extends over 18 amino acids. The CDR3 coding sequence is TGTGCCAGCAGCAAAGAAACTCCTCAAACAGAGAGCAATCAGCCCCAGCATTTT. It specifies CASSKETPQTESNQPQHF.

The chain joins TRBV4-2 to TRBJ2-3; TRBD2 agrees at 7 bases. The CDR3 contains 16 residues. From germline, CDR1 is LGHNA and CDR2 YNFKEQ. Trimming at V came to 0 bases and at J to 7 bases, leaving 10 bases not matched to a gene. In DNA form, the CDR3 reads TGTGCCAGCAGCCAAGAAGGTGGGGGGGAGGGAAATACGCAGTATTTT. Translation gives CASSQEGGGEGNTQYF.

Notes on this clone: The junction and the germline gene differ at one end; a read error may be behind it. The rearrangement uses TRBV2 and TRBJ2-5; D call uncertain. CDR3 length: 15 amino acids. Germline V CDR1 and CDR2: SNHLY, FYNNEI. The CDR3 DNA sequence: TGTACCAGCAGTTCTTTCCCCAGTGTCCAAGAGACCCAGTACTTC. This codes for CTSSSFPSVQETQYF.

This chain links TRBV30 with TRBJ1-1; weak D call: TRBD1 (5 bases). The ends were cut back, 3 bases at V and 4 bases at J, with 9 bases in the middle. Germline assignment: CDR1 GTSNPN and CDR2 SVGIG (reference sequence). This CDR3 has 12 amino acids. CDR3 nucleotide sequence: TGTGCCTGGAGCGTTGGGGCCACTGAAGCTTTCTTT. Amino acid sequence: CAWSVGATEAFF.

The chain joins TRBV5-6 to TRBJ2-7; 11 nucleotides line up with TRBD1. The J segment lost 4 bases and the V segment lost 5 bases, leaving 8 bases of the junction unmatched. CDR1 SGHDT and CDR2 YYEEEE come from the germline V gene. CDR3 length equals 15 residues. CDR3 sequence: CASRTLDRGPYEQYF. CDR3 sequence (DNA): TGTGCCAGCAGAACTCTGGACAGGGGGCCATACGAGCAGTACTTC.

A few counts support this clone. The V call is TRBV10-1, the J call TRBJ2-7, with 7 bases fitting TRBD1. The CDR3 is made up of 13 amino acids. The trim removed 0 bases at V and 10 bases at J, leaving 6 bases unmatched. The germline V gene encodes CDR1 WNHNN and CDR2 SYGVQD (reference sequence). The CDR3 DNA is TGCGCCAGCAGTGAGTCCGGGACAGCCCATCAGTACTTC. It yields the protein CASSESGTAHQYF.

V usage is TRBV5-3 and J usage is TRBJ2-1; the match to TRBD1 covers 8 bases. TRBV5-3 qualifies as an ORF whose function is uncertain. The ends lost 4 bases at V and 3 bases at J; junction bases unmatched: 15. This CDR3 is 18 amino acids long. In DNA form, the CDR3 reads TGTGCCAGAAGCCGGGGGACAGGCAGGGGGTACTTCTACAATGAGCAGTTCTTC. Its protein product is CARSRGTGRGYFYNEQFF.

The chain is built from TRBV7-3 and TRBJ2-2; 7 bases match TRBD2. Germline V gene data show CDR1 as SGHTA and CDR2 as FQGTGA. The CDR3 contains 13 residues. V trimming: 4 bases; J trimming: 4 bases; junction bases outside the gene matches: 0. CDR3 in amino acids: CASSSGGTGELFF. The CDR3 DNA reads TGTGCCAGCAGCTCGGGGGGCACCGGGGAGCTGTTTTTT. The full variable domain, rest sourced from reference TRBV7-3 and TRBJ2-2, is GAGVSQTPSNKVTEKGKYVELRCDPISGHTALYWYRQSLGQGPEFLIYFQGTGAADDSGLPNDRFFAVRPEGSVSTLKIQRTERGDSAVYLCASSSGGTGELFFGEGSRLTVL.

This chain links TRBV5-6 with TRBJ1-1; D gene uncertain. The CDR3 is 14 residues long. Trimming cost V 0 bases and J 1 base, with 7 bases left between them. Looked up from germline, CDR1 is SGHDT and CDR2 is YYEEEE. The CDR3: CASSLVTGNTEAFF. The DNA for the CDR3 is TGTGCCAGCAGCTTGGTTACGGGGAACACTGAAGCTTTCTTT.

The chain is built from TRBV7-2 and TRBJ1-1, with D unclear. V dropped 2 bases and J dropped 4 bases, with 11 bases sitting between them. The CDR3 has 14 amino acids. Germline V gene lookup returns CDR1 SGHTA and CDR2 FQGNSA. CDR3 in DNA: TGTGCCAGCAGCTTATCACCGGAGGCCACTGAAGCTTTCTTT. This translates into CASSLSPEATEAFF.

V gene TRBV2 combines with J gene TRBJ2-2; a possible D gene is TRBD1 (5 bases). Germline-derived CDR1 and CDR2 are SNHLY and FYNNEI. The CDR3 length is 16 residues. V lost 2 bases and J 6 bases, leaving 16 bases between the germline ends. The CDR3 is CASSEQGESVAGELFF. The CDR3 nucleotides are TGTGCCAGCAGTGAACAGGGTGAATCAGTAGCCGGGGAGCTGTTTTTT.

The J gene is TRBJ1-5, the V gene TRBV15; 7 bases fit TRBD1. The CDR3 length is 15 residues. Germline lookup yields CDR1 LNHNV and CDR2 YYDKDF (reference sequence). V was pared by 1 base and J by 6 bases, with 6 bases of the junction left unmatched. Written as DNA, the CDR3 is TGTGCCACCAGCAGAGCGCAGGGGGTGGTTCAGCCCCAGCATTTT. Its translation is CATSRAQGVVQPQHF.

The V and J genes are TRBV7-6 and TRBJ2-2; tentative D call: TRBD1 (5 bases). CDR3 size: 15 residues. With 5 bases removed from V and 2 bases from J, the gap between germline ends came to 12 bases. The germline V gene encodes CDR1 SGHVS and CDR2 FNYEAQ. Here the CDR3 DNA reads TGTGCCAGCAGCCCGACGACAGTTAACACCGGGGAGCTGTTTTTT. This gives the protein CASSPTTVNTGELFF.

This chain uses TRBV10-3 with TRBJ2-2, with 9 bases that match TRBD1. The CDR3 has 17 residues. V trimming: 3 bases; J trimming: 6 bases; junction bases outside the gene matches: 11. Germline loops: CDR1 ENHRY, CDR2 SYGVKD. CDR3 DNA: TGTGCCATCAGTGAAAACCGGGACAGGGTCTTAGCCGGGGAGCTGTTTTTT. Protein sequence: CAISENRDRVLAGELFF.

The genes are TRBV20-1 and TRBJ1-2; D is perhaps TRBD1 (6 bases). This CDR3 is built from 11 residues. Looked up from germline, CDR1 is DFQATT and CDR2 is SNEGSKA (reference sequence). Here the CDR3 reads CSPGTPYGYTF. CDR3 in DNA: TGCAGCCCCGGGACACCCTATGGCTACACCTTC.

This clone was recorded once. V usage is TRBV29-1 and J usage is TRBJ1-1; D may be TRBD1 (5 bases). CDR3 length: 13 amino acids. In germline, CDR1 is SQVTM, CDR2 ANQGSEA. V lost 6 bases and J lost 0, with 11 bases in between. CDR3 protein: CSVEARVNTEAFF. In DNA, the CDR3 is TGCAGCGTCGAGGCCAGGGTGAACACTGAAGCTTTCTTT. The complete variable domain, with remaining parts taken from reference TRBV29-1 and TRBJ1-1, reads SAVISQKPSRDICQRGTSLTIQCQVDSQVTMMFWYRQQPGQSLTLIATANQGSEATYESGFVIDKFPISRPNLTFSTLTVSNMSPEDSSIYLCSVEARVNTEAFFGQGTRLTVV.

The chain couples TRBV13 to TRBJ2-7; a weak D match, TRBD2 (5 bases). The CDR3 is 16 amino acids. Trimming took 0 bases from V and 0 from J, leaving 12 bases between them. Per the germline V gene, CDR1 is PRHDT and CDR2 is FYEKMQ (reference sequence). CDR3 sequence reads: CASSLGEGTSSYEQYF. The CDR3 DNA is TGTGCCAGCAGCTTAGGCGAGGGCACAAGCTCCTACGAGCAGTACTTC. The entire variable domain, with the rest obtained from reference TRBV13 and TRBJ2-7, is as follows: AAGVIQSPRHLIKEKRETATLKCYPIPRHDTVYWYQQGPGQDPQFLISFYEKMQSDKGSIPDRFSAQQFSDYHSELNMSSLELGDSALYFCASSLGEGTSSYEQYFGPGTRLTVT.

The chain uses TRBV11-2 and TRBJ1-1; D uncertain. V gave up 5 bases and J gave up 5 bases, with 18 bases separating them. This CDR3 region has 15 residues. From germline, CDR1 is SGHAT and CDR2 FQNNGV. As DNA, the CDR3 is TGTGCCAGCAGCACTCGGGGAGGGCGGGATACTGAAGCTTTCTTT. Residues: CASSTRGGRDTEAFF.